The 15 T cell receptor beta chains presented below share a single source sample, sequenced in a study of identical twins. A single record per CDR3 protein comes from TCRdb applying MiXCR to the 5' RACE reads. The repertoire holds more than 400,000 distinct CDR3 sequences, roughly 15% seen once, with more than 0.4% in the top ten. A further study also used this sample, focusing on yellow fever vaccine responses in identical twins.

Material for sequencing was CD4+ T cells sorted from blood. The receptors were sampled from a woman between 18 and 30 years old in good health.

This clonotype showed up just a few times. The J gene is TRBJ1-6, the V gene TRBV20-1; tentative D call: TRBD1 (6 bases). V was clipped by 3 bases and J by 7 bases, with 13 bases between them. From germline, CDR1 is DFQATT and CDR2 SNEGSKA (reference sequence). The CDR3 length is 14 residues. CDR3 nucleotides: TGCAGTGCTAGCCAGGGGAGACTGAATTCACCCCTCCACTTT. This translates into CSASQGRLNSPLHF.

This clonotype was found a few times. The chain carries TRBV6-1 and TRBJ2-7; TRBD2 might be the D (5 bases). The germline CDR1 and CDR2 sequences are MNHNS and SASEGT. Trimming removed 2 bases from V and 4 bases from J, with 9 bases in between. This CDR3 region has 13 residues. The CDR3 loop reads CASSEWGAYEQYF. The CDR3 bases are TGTGCCAGCAGTGAATGGGGAGCATACGAGCAGTACTTC.

This clonotype has just a few counts. The V call is TRBV3-1, the J call TRBJ1-1; no firm D call. V was cut by 4 bases and J by 1 base, with 10 bases left in between. The CDR3 is 14 amino acids. Germline values: CDR1 LGHDT, CDR2 YNNKEL (reference sequence). In DNA form, the CDR3 reads TGTGCCAGCAGCCCCCGCGGAGCGAACACTGAAGCTTTCTTT. This sequence encodes CASSPRGANTEAFF.

There are a few counts of this clonotype. The chain combines TRBV20-1 with TRBJ2-5, with D unclear. Germline loops: CDR1 DFQATT, CDR2 SNEGSKA (reference sequence). V was trimmed by 0 bases and J by 5 bases, leaving 16 bases between them. This CDR3 comprises 15 residues. The CDR3 nucleotides are TGCAGTGCTAGAGAGAGAGGTAGCCCCCGGGAGACCCAGTACTTC. Amino acid sequence: CSARERGSPRETQYF.

This clonotype was detected a few times. The chain is built from TRBV19 and TRBJ2-2; TRBD1 matches 8 bases. V gave up 3 bases and J gave up 1 base; unmatched junction bases: 1. CDR1 LNHDA and CDR2 SQIVND come from the germline V gene (reference sequence). The CDR3 runs 15 residues. The CDR3 DNA sequence: TGTGCCAGTAGTATCGGGACAGGGAACACCGGGGAGCTGTTTTTT. Its translation is CASSIGTGNTGELFF.

This chain connects TRBV5-6 to TRBJ1-2; 10 bases match TRBD1. The CDR3 totals 15 residues. Trimming removed 4 bases from V and 4 bases from J; junction bases left unmatched: 7. The germline V gene encodes CDR1 SGHDT and CDR2 YYEEEE. CDR3 protein: CASSLSTGGLYGYTF. In nucleotides, the CDR3 is TGTGCCAGCAGCCTTTCGACAGGGGGCCTCTATGGCTACACCTTC.

This clonotype was picked up a small number of times. The chain joins TRBV12-3 or TRBV12-4 to TRBJ2-7; D possibly corresponds to TRBD1 (5 bases). Trimming pared 7 bases from V and 2 bases from J, leaving 15 bases between. The CDR3 runs to 14 residues. CDR3 loop: CASMGLIPPYEQYF. DNA of the CDR3: TGTGCCAGCATGGGGCTGATTCCGCCCTACGAGCAGTACTTC.

This clonotype was detected a few times. The V and J genes are TRBV11-1 and TRBJ2-7; D might be TRBD1 or TRBD2, each matching 6 bases. The germline gives CDR1 SGHAT, CDR2 FQDESV (reference sequence). This CDR3 contains 19 residues. Trimming removed 3 bases at V and 3 bases at J, with 27 bases between. The CDR3 bases are TGTGCCAGCAGCTTTAGTCCCCTGTGGGGGGACATATCGCTCTACGAGCAGTACTTC. It is translated as CASSFSPLWGDISLYEQYF.

This clonotype has only a few counts. CDR3 sequence: CASRRRDGYTF. The CDR3, as DNA: TGTGCCAGCAGGAGACGGGATGGCTACACCTTC. The rearrangement links TRBV28 to TRBJ1-2; no firm D call. The CDR3 spans 11 residues. Deletions cut 6 bases from V and 6 bases from J, with 8 bases between. Germline V CDR1 and CDR2: MDHEN, SYDVKM.

The chain recombines TRBV4-2 with TRBJ2-2; 12 bases agree with TRBD2. CDR3 length: 18 amino acids. Per the germline V gene, CDR1 is LGHNA and CDR2 is YNFKEQ. Unmatched junction bases numbered 13, after V lost 7 bases and J lost 4 bases. The CDR3 region is CASTARLAGDQGTGELFF. The CDR3 DNA reads as TGTGCCAGCACGGCCCGACTAGCGGGAGATCAGGGCACCGGGGAGCTGTTTTTT.

The rearrangement uses TRBV6-2 or TRBV6-3 and TRBJ2-1; D may be TRBD1 or TRBD2 (6 bases each). V lost 6 bases, J lost 7 bases, and 22 bases lay in between. From germline, CDR1 is MNHEY and CDR2 SVGEGT. The CDR3 extends over 16 amino acids. The CDR3 coding sequence is TGTGCCAGCAGGCCACCCCTCTCTACAGGGAGGAATGAGCAGTTCTTC. It translates to CASRPPLSTGRNEQFF.

This chain connects TRBV24-1 to TRBJ2-1; 7 positions agree with TRBD2. The CDR3 consists of 16 residues. The germline gives CDR1 KGHDR, CDR2 SFDVKD. With V trimmed by 6 bases and J by 1 base, 8 bases remained unmatched. CDR3: CATSHPGRSSYNEQFF. The DNA for the CDR3 is TGTGCCACCAGTCACCCCGGGAGGTCGTCCTACAATGAGCAGTTCTTC.

The chain couples TRBV27 to TRBJ2-7; D possibly corresponds to TRBD2 (5 bases). Trimming removed 7 bases from V and 7 bases from J, with 20 bases in between. Germline V gene sequence: CDR1 MNHEY, CDR2 SMNVEV (reference sequence). The CDR3 is 14 residues long. Here the CDR3 reads CASTPSRVTREQYF. CDR3 in DNA: TGTGCCAGCACCCCTTCGCGGGTCACGAGGGAGCAGTACTTC.

This clonotype was picked up many times. This chain uses TRBV5-1 with TRBJ1-1, with no clear D. Germline V gene sequence: CDR1 SGHRS, CDR2 YFSETQ. V lost 3 bases and J 0 bases, leaving 12 bases between the germline ends. The CDR3 runs to 15 residues. CDR3 residues: CASSSMDGLNTEAFF. CDR3 DNA sequence: TGCGCCAGCAGCTCTATGGACGGACTGAACACTGAAGCTTTCTTT. The whole variable domain, filled in from reference TRBV5-1 and TRBJ1-1, reads KAGVTQTPRYLIKTRGQQVTLSCSPISGHRSVSWYQQTPGQGLQFLFEYFSETQRNKGNFPGRFSGRQFSNSRSEMNVSTLELGDSALYLCASSSMDGLNTEAFFGQGTRLTVV.

This clonotype came up a few times. The genes are TRBV24-1 and TRBJ1-1; D is perhaps TRBD1 (5 bases). V was trimmed by 7 bases and J by 0 bases, leaving 11 bases between them. Germline CDR1 KGHDR, CDR2 SFDVKD. There are 14 residues in the CDR3. The CDR3 DNA sequence: TGTGCCACCAGGCCCTGGGGGTTGAACACTGAAGCTTTCTTT. Translated, it gives CATRPWGLNTEAFF.